This T cell receptor beta chain stems from a study of blood T cell repertoires in COVID-19. Looking at the study overall: Material from acute and convalescent COVID-19 was sourced from the United States, Italy and Spain.

Methods used by the authors: Amplifying reference gene primers gave estimates of nucleated cell counts. Profiling relied on immunoSEQ multiplex PCR, and the TCRdb table lists in-frame clones only, not all of them. The DNA was the basis for D and trimming; V, J and clone size are from that table. Among fewer than 200,000 clones, around four fifths were seen once, and the ten largest hold 6.5%. V gave up 8 bases and J gave up 9 bases, with 19 bases separating them. Germline loops: CDR1 SQVTM, CDR2 ANQGSEA. This CDR3 contains 12 residues. The V gene is TRBV29-1, the J gene TRBJ2-5; possibly TRBD1 for D (8 bases). What was sequenced was peripheral blood. The TCR was taken from a man between 65 and 85 years old with active or convalescent COVID-19. CDR3 loop: CSTYRGSGAQYF. CDR3 nucleotides: TGCAGCACATACAGGGGGAGCGGGGCCCAGTACTTC.